Below, 23 T cell receptor beta chains from the same sample are listed, as sequenced in a study of control samples from healthy donors and cancer patients. Data came from immunoSEQ multiplex PCR; TCRdb stores just in-frame clones and leaves some out. Seen here are 190,000 or so clones, over 85% observed once, and the top ten hold more than 1.1%. The specimen was blood. Receptors originate from a man younger than 35 in good health.

The rearrangement links TRBV7-8 to TRBJ1-1, with a tentative D call TRBD1 (6 bases). The V end was cut by 4 bases, the J end by 7 bases, with 25 bases between. CDR1 is SGHVS, CDR2 FQNEAQ, per germline. The CDR3 sequence is 17 residues long. CDR3 sequence (DNA): TGTGCCAGCAGCTCTGGGGTACTGACAGGACGGGGGAGTGAAGCTTTCTTT. Translating gives CASSSGVLTGRGSEAFF.

The chain is built from TRBV5-1 and TRBJ2-2; D may correspond to TRBD1 or TRBD2 (5 bases each). CDR1 and CDR2 (germline): SGHRS, YFSETQ. V dropped 7 bases and J dropped 1 base, with 8 bases sitting between them. This CDR3 spans 13 amino acids. The CDR3 DNA reads as TGCGCCAGCGGGGCGGGGAACACCGGGGAGCTGTTTTTT. Translating it yields CASGAGNTGELFF.

The chain combines TRBV12-3 or TRBV12-4 with TRBJ2-3; D gene unclear. CDR3 length: 12 amino acids. Deletions cut 3 bases from V and 4 bases from J, with 5 bases between. The CDR3 DNA is TGTGCCAGCAGTTTTCCCCCAGATACGCAGTATTTT. Amino acid sequence: CASSFPPDTQYF.

This clone came up a few times. The chain employs TRBV3-1 (or the pseudogene TRBV3-2) and TRBJ2-7; 13 bases map to TRBD2. CDR1 and CDR2 (germline): LGHDT, YNNKEL (reference sequence). The junction had 2 bases not matched to a gene; V was cut back by 3 bases and J by 0 bases. The CDR3 consists of 16 residues. In DNA, the CDR3 is TGTGCCAGCAGCCAGGGACTAGCGGGGTTCTCCTACGAGCAGTACTTC. Translation gives CASSQGLAGFSYEQYF.

The chain links TRBV6-2 or TRBV6-3 to TRBJ2-5, with 8 bases fitting TRBD1. V gave up 6 bases and J gave up 7 bases; unmatched junction bases: 19. The length of the CDR3 is 17 residues. Germline lookup yields CDR1 MNHEY and CDR2 SVGEGT. This CDR3 is CASSPWSEQGVRGTQYF. As DNA, the CDR3 is TGTGCCAGCAGCCCTTGGAGCGAACAGGGGGTTAGGGGGACCCAGTACTTC.

This clone has only one observation. V usage is TRBV7-9 and J usage is TRBJ1-6; TRBD1 might be the D (6 bases). Germline-derived CDR1 and CDR2 are SEHNR and FQNEAQ (reference sequence). The CDR3 is made up of 14 amino acids. The germline V and J ends were trimmed by 5 bases and 3 bases, with 8 bases remaining between them. The CDR3, as DNA: TGTGCCAGCAGCCAGGACAGCTATAATTCACCCCTCCACTTT. It codes for CASSQDSYNSPLHF.

CDR3 in amino acids: CASSPPQRPGNTIYF. DNA for the CDR3: TGTGCCAGCTCACCACCGCAGAGACCTGGAAACACCATATATTTT. The chain combines TRBV18 with TRBJ1-3; D is ambiguous. Trimming pared 0 bases from V and 2 bases from J, leaving 8 bases between. Germline values: CDR1 KGHSH, CDR2 LQKENI. The CDR3 covers 15 residues.

The chain links TRBV10-2 to TRBJ2-3, with D unresolved. The CDR3 extends over 14 amino acids. Germline CDR1 and CDR2: WSHSY and SAAADI. V lost 4 bases and J 4 bases, leaving 12 bases between the germline ends. The CDR3 protein is CASSGGVGPDTQYF. Written as DNA, the CDR3 is TGCGCCAGCAGTGGGGGTGTAGGTCCAGATACGCAGTATTTT.

The chain combines TRBV15 with TRBJ1-5; D call uncertain. With 4 bases removed from V and 9 bases from J, the gap between germline ends came to 19 bases. The length of the CDR3 is 15 residues. Germline CDR1 is LNHNV and CDR2 is YYDKDF (reference sequence). This CDR3 reads CATSTSGDAGRPQHF. The CDR3, as DNA: TGTGCCACCAGCACTTCAGGAGACGCAGGTCGGCCCCAGCATTTT.

This chain uses TRBV12-5 with TRBJ2-2, with 9 bases aligning to TRBD1. V dropped 6 bases and J dropped 6; count of bases not matched to a gene: 11. The V gene's germline CDR1 is LGHNT and CDR2 FRNRAP. The CDR3 is 16 amino acids. CDR3 nucleotides: TGTGCTAGTGGCCTAACCGGGACAGGGTTGGCCGGGGAGCTGTTTTTT. Its translation is CASGLTGTGLAGELFF. The variable domain in full, with the rest retrieved from reference TRBV12-5 and TRBJ2-2, is DARVTQTPRHKVTEMGQEVTMRCQPILGHNTVFWYRQTMMQGLELLAYFRNRAPLDDSGMPKDRFSAEMPDATLATLKIQPSEPRDSAVYFCASGLTGTGLAGELFFGEGSRLTVL.

This clone was seen just once. The chain carries TRBV30 and TRBJ1-1; D remains unclear. This CDR3 is 14 amino acids long. The V gene's germline CDR1 is GTSNPN and CDR2 SVGIG (reference sequence). The germline V and J ends were trimmed by 0 bases and 2 bases, with 10 bases remaining between them. This CDR3 is CAWSVRRINTEAFF. CDR3 nucleotides: TGTGCCTGGAGTGTACGCAGGATAAACACTGAAGCTTTCTTT.

This chain links TRBV7-2 with TRBJ2-7; 8 bases align to TRBD2. Germline CDR1 reads SGHTA; CDR2 reads FQGNSA. The CDR3 extends over 14 amino acids. V lost 5 bases, J lost 5 bases, and 8 bases stayed unmatched. CDR3 sequence (DNA): TGTGCCAGCAGCGCCGGGACTAGGATCCACGAGCAGTACTTC. It specifies CASSAGTRIHEQYF.

The gene calls are TRBV12-2 and TRBJ2-5; TRBD2 is the table's D call and was not checked against the DNA. TRBV12-2 is a pseudogene locus. The CDR3 is 17 residues long. CDR3 nucleotide sequence: TGTGCAAGTCGCTTAGATGGATCAGGAGGGGAGCTGGAGACCCAGTACTTC. Translated, it gives CASRLDGSGGELETQYF.

The V gene is TRBV2, the J gene TRBJ2-4, with 10 bases matching TRBD2. Germline CDR1 SNHLY, CDR2 FYNNEI. The length of the CDR3 is 17 residues. The V and J ends lost 0 bases and 8 bases, in that order; junction bases with no gene match: 10. As DNA, the CDR3 is TGTGCCAGCAGTGAAGCACGAGCGGGGGGGGCAAGGGACATTCAGTACTTC. This codes for CASSEARAGGARDIQYF. Based on the CDR3 plus reference TRBV2 and TRBJ2-4, the full variable domain is EPEVTQTPSHQVTQMGQEVILRCVPISNHLYFYWYRQILGQKVEFLVSFYNNEISEKSEIFDDQFSVERPDGSNFTLKIRSTKLEDSAMYFCASSEARAGGARDIQYFGAGTRLSVL.

This chain connects TRBV30 to TRBJ2-1; 10 bases agree with TRBD2. CDR3 length equals 15 residues. CDR1 is GTSNPN, CDR2 SVGIG, per germline (reference sequence). V gave up 3 bases and J gave up 2 bases; unmatched junction bases: 4. CDR3 sequence: CAWRLAGLTYNEQFF. The CDR3 DNA reads as TGTGCCTGGAGACTAGCGGGGCTAACCTACAATGAGCAGTTCTTC. Combining the CDR3 with reference TRBV30 and TRBJ2-1 gives the whole variable domain SQTIHQWPATLVQPVGSPLSLECTVEGTSNPNLYWYRQAAGRGLQLLFYSVGIGQISSEVPQNLSASRPQDRQFILSSKKLLLSDSGFYLCAWRLAGLTYNEQFFGPGTRLTVL.

This clone was seen only once. This chain uses TRBV2 with TRBJ2-1, with unresolved D. The germline V and J ends were trimmed by 4 bases and 7 bases, with 11 bases remaining between them. Germline V gene sequence: CDR1 SNHLY, CDR2 FYNNEI. This CDR3 is built from 13 residues. CDR3 sequence reads: CASSAKGSNEQFF. CDR3 in DNA: TGTGCCAGCAGTGCAAAGGGCTCGAATGAGCAGTTCTTC.

The chain links TRBV5-1 to TRBJ2-2, with D perhaps being TRBD1 or TRBD2 (6 bases each). The V gene lost 2 bases and the J gene lost 4 bases, with 12 bases spanning the gap. The CDR3 consists of 15 residues. CDR1 and CDR2 (germline): SGHRS, YFSETQ. The DNA of the CDR3 is TGCGCCAGCAGCTTTGGGGGGCGCCCCACCGGGGAGCTGTTTTTT. The encoded protein is CASSFGGRPTGELFF. The full variable domain, with the rest looked up from reference TRBV5-1 and TRBJ2-2, is KAGVTQTPRYLIKTRGQQVTLSCSPISGHRSVSWYQQTPGQGLQFLFEYFSETQRNKGNFPGRFSGRQFSNSRSEMNVSTLELGDSALYLCASSFGGRPTGELFFGEGSRLTVL.

The genes are TRBV5-4 and TRBJ2-1; tentatively, D is TRBD1 or TRBD2 (5 bases each). This CDR3 is built from 16 residues. V was pared by 5 bases and J by 0 bases, with 15 bases between. Germline lookup yields CDR1 SGHNT and CDR2 YYREEE (reference sequence). The CDR3 DNA reads TGTGCCAGCAGAAACGAGGGGTCGAGCTCCTACAATGAGCAGTTCTTC. This encodes CASRNEGSSSYNEQFF. Drawing the rest from reference TRBV5-4 and TRBJ2-1, the complete variable domain is ETGVTQSPTHLIKTRGQQVTLRCSSQSGHNTVSWYQQALGQGPQFIFQYYREEENGRGNFPPRFSGLQFPNYSSELNVNALELDDSALYLCASRNEGSSSYNEQFFGPGTRLTVL.

This clone was seen only once. The CDR3 loop reads CASSVEGGGSSTDTQYF. CDR3 nucleotides: TGTGCCAGCAGCGTAGAAGGCGGGGGGTCTAGCACAGATACGCAGTATTTT. V and J are TRBV9 and TRBJ2-3, with 8 bases matching TRBD2. The length of the CDR3 is 17 residues. Germline loops: CDR1 SGDLS, CDR2 YYNGEE. Trimming took 0 bases from V and 0 from J; bases not matched to a gene: 6.

This chain uses TRBV5-4 with TRBJ2-3, with D unresolved. The germline gives CDR1 SGHNT, CDR2 YYREEE (reference sequence). This CDR3 contains 15 residues. V was clipped by 3 bases and J by 2 bases, with 13 bases between them. In nucleotides, the CDR3 is TGTGCCAGCAGCTCGGAACTACGTCCCACAGATACGCAGTATTTT. This codes for CASSSELRPTDTQYF.

This chain links TRBV4-1 with TRBJ1-2; TRBD1 might be the D (6 bases). V was trimmed by 5 bases and J by 2 bases, leaving 9 bases between them. The germline CDR1 and CDR2 sequences are MGHRA and YSYEKL. The CDR3 consists of 13 residues. Here the CDR3 DNA reads TGCGCCAGCAGCACCAGGGGCAACTATGGCTACACCTTC. Translated: CASSTRGNYGYTF.

The chain uses TRBV2 and TRBJ1-2; TRBD1 matches at 9 bases. Germline CDR1 SNHLY, CDR2 FYNNEI. V lost 6 bases to trimming and J lost 5 bases; unmatched junction nucleotides: 7. The length of the CDR3 is 14 residues. The CDR3 region is CASSLGQGTYGYTF. Here the CDR3 DNA reads TGTGCCAGCAGCCTAGGACAGGGGACTTATGGCTACACCTTC.

This rearrangement joins TRBV6-1 to TRBJ2-1, with D unresolved. V was trimmed by 2 bases and J by 0 bases, leaving 11 bases between them. Germline assignment: CDR1 MNHNS and CDR2 SASEGT. There are 16 residues in the CDR3. CDR3 sequence: CASSERSMYSYNEQFF. In DNA form, the CDR3 reads TGTGCCAGCAGTGAAAGATCAATGTACTCCTACAATGAGCAGTTCTTC.